A single sample is the source of the 23 T cell receptor beta chains below, sequenced in a study of blood T cell repertoires in COVID-19. This table comes from immunoSEQ multiplex PCR, and its TCRdb copy is limited to in-frame clones, with some not included. Among some 240,000 clones listed, roughly 81% were seen once. Material: peripheral blood. These receptors originate from a woman older than 75 with COVID-19, enrolled during active disease.

The chain is built from TRBV3-1 (or the pseudogene TRBV3-2) and TRBJ1-2; D possibly corresponds to TRBD1 (6 bases). CDR3 length equals 14 residues. Trimming took off 5 bases at V and 4 bases at J, with 14 bases between the two ends. CDR1 and CDR2 from the germline V gene are LGHDT and YNNKEL (reference sequence). This CDR3 reads CASSLTGTLYGYTF. For the CDR3, the DNA is TGTGCCAGCAGCTTGACAGGCACCCTCTATGGCTACACCTTC.

In its sample, this clone was seen a few times. The chain links TRBV3-1 (or the pseudogene TRBV3-2) to TRBJ1-5, with D maybe TRBD1 (5 bases). The CDR3 has 15 residues. Germline-derived CDR1 and CDR2 are LGHDT and YNNKEL (reference sequence). V shed 1 base and J shed 11 bases, with 18 bases lying between them. The CDR3 DNA reads TGTGCCAGCAGCCAAGGAGGGCGGGCCTCGGGGGCCCAGCATTTT. This encodes CASSQGGRASGAQHF.

This chain uses TRBV27 with TRBJ1-5; a weak D match, TRBD1 (5 bases). Germline V gene sequence: CDR1 MNHEY, CDR2 SMNVEV (reference sequence). This CDR3 has 15 amino acids. V dropped 2 bases and J dropped 5 bases, with 13 bases sitting between them. The CDR3 region is CASSLEGGDHQPQHF. Written as DNA, the CDR3 is TGTGCCAGCAGTTTAGAGGGAGGGGATCATCAGCCCCAGCATTTT.

This clone appeared a few times. J is TRBJ2-7 and V is TRBV2, with a weak D call TRBD2 (6 bases). The V gene lost 6 bases and the J gene lost 1 base, with 16 bases spanning the gap. This CDR3 has 15 amino acids. Germline-derived CDR1 and CDR2 are SNHLY and FYNNEI. Here the CDR3 DNA reads TGTGCCAGCAGGGTACCGACTAGGAGTTCCTACGAGCAGTACTTC. Protein sequence: CASRVPTRSSYEQYF.

The chain has TRBV4-1 and TRBJ2-1; possibly TRBD1 for D (5 bases). CDR3 length equals 16 residues. Germline V gives CDR1 MGHRA, CDR2 YSYEKL. Trimming pared 1 base from V and 4 bases from J, leaving 14 bases between. CDR3 nucleotides: TGCGCCAGCAGCCAAGCAAGGGGTCCGGTATACAATGAGCAGTTCTTC. Its protein is CASSQARGPVYNEQFF.

This chain uses TRBV4-1 with TRBJ1-1; TRBD1 matches 8 bases. Germline V gives CDR1 MGHRA, CDR2 YSYEKL. The V segment lost 0 bases and the J segment 10 bases; nucleotides outside the gene matches: 7. CDR3 length equals 14 residues. The CDR3 nucleotides read TGCGCCAGCAGCCAAGATCCCCGAGACAGGGGAGCTTTCTTT. Translation gives CASSQDPRDRGAFF.

This clone was observed a handful of times. The V and J genes are TRBV30 and TRBJ1-1; the match to TRBD1 covers 7 bases. The germline V gene encodes CDR1 GTSNPN and CDR2 SVGIG (reference sequence). The V gene end was trimmed by 3 bases and the J gene end by 1 base; junction bases not matched to a gene: 8. The CDR3 loop spans 15 amino acids. In DNA form, the CDR3 reads TGTGCCTGGAGGACGAGAGGGGGCCGGAACACTGAAGCTTTCTTT. Its protein product is CAWRTRGGRNTEAFF.

V gene TRBV9 combines with J gene TRBJ1-1; tentative D call: TRBD1 (6 bases). The CDR3 loop spans 15 amino acids. V lost 4 bases and J lost 0, with 13 bases in between. Per the germline V gene, CDR1 is SGDLS and CDR2 is YYNGEE. The CDR3 region is CASSFRQDMNTEAFF. Written as DNA, the CDR3 is TGTGCCAGCAGCTTTCGACAGGACATGAACACTGAAGCTTTCTTT.

The chain is built from TRBV18 and TRBJ1-2; 7 nucleotides line up with TRBD1. The ends lost 3 bases at V and 4 bases at J; junction bases unmatched: 5. This CDR3 is 14 amino acids long. The germline V gene encodes CDR1 KGHSH and CDR2 LQKENI. The CDR3, as DNA: TGTGCCAGCTCACCTGACGGGACAGCCTATGGCTACACCTTC. Protein sequence: CASSPDGTAYGYTF.

The chain is built from TRBV18 and TRBJ1-2; 12 bases match TRBD1. Germline assignment: CDR1 KGHSH and CDR2 LQKENI. This CDR3 has 14 amino acids. V lost 1 base, J lost 8 bases, and 2 bases stayed unmatched. The CDR3 protein is CASSPRDRGQGYTF. The CDR3 DNA reads as TGTGCCAGCTCACCACGGGACAGGGGGCAGGGCTACACCTTC. The whole variable domain, filled in from reference TRBV18 and TRBJ1-2, reads NAGVMQNPRHLVRRRGQEARLRCSPMKGHSHVYWYRQLPEEGLKFMVYLQKENIIDESGMPKERFSAEFPKEGPSILRIQQVVRGDSAAYFCASSPRDRGQGYTFGSGTRLTVV.

In its sample, this clone is medium-sized (0.01 to 0.1%). V is TRBV19 and J is TRBJ1-5; 7 bases align to TRBD1. The CDR3 length is 15 residues. CDR1 is LNHDA and CDR2 is SQIVND in the germline V gene (reference sequence). Trimming cost V 7 bases and J 1 base; bases outside gene matches: 7. The CDR3 spells CASTASGGSNQPQHF. CDR3 coding DNA: TGTGCCAGTACCGCTTCAGGGGGAAGCAATCAGCCCCAGCATTTT.

The CDR3 bases are TGTGCCTCCAAACGGGGGAGCACAGATACGCAGTATTTT. As protein: CASKRGSTDTQYF. The chain links TRBV10-3 to TRBJ2-3; TRBD2 is a possible D gene (6 bases). V lost 11 bases and J 0 bases, leaving 12 bases between the germline ends. The CDR3 sequence is 13 residues long. Germline V CDR1 and CDR2: ENHRY, SYGVKD.

J is TRBJ2-3 and V is TRBV11-2, with 9 bases that match TRBD2. Looked up from germline, CDR1 is SGHAT and CDR2 is FQNNGV. The CDR3 totals 15 residues. V lost 4 bases to trimming and J lost 6 bases; unmatched junction nucleotides: 8. DNA for the CDR3: TGTGCCAGCAGCTCTCTAGCGGGGCCCAGGGATACGCAGTATTTT. Amino acid sequence: CASSSLAGPRDTQYF.

V is TRBV28 and J is TRBJ2-7; a possible D gene is TRBD1 (5 bases). The V gene lost 9 bases and the J gene lost 3 bases, with 21 bases spanning the gap. The CDR3 is 15 amino acids. Per germline, CDR1 MDHEN and CDR2 SYDVKM. The CDR3 here is CASTYRKDSYYEQYF. Here the CDR3 DNA reads TGTGCCAGTACCTACCGTAAAGACAGTTACTACGAGCAGTACTTC.

The J gene is TRBJ2-7, the V gene TRBV18, with D possibly TRBD2 on 5 matching bases. The CDR3 loop spans 13 amino acids. The germline V gene encodes CDR1 KGHSH and CDR2 LQKENI. Trimming took off 3 bases at V and 1 base at J, with 7 bases between the two ends. CDR3 region: CASSPGLSYEQYF. The CDR3 DNA reads TGTGCCAGCTCACCCGGACTGTCCTACGAGCAGTACTTC.

The chain recombines TRBV6-6 with TRBJ1-2, with a weak D call TRBD1 (5 bases). The CDR3 covers 13 residues. The germline CDR1 and CDR2 sequences are MNHNY and SVGAGI (reference sequence). Trimming cost V 6 bases and J 8 bases, with 16 bases left between them. Here the CDR3 reads CASRRDPGGGYTF. Here the CDR3 DNA reads TGTGCCAGCAGGCGGGACCCCGGAGGGGGCTACACCTTC.

This clone showed up just a few times. V and J are TRBV6-5 and TRBJ1-2, with a possible D match to TRBD1 (5 bases). The V end was cut by 6 bases, the J end by 1 base, with 12 bases between. CDR1 and CDR2 from the germline V gene are MNHEY and SVGAGI. The CDR3 totals 14 residues. The CDR3 sequence: CASSETTVNYGYTF. The CDR3 DNA reads as TGTGCCAGCAGCGAGACGACAGTTAACTATGGCTACACCTTC.

The chain links TRBV2 to TRBJ2-2; 12 bases map to TRBD2. The CDR3 has 16 residues. The germline V gene encodes CDR1 SNHLY and CDR2 FYNNEI. With 6 bases clipped from V and 1 base from J, the junction kept 3 bases outside the gene matches. The CDR3 loop is CASRGLAGLNTGELFF. CDR3 DNA sequence: TGTGCCAGCAGGGGACTAGCGGGTCTGAACACCGGGGAGCTGTTTTTT.

The chain carries TRBV19 and TRBJ2-3; 11 bases are shared with TRBD2. The ends lost 8 bases at V and 5 bases at J; junction bases unmatched: 6. The CDR3 covers 14 residues. CDR1 LNHDA and CDR2 SQIVND come from the germline V gene (reference sequence). CDR3 in amino acids: CASSGLAGRDTQYF. CDR3 DNA: TGTGCCAGTTCCGGACTAGCGGGTAGAGATACGCAGTATTTT.

The rearrangement links TRBV18 to TRBJ2-1, with D perhaps TRBD2 (5 bases). Germline-derived CDR1 and CDR2 are KGHSH and LQKENI. The CDR3 totals 13 residues. Trimming took off 5 bases at V and 6 bases at J, with 11 bases between the two ends. CDR3 loop: CASSSEGPNEQFF. The CDR3 DNA follows: TGTGCCAGCTCATCAGAGGGTCCCAATGAGCAGTTCTTC.

The rearrangement joins TRBV18 to TRBJ2-1; maybe TRBD2 (6 bases). Germline V gives CDR1 KGHSH, CDR2 LQKENI. Trimming stripped 2 bases from V and 2 bases from J, with 13 bases between. This CDR3 has 16 amino acids. CDR3 coding DNA: TGTGCCAGCTCACCAGGTTCAGGGAGGACCTACAATGAGCAGTTCTTC. Translated: CASSPGSGRTYNEQFF.

This clone was observed a few times. The chain joins TRBV12-3 or TRBV12-4 to TRBJ2-7; D not certain. The CDR3 totals 12 residues. Trimming removed 5 bases from V and 4 bases from J, with 9 bases in between. CDR3 in DNA: TGTGCCAGCAGTCACTATATTTACGAGCAGTACTTC. This codes for CASSHYIYEQYF.

The chain is built from TRBV6-1 and TRBJ1-6; TRBD1 matches 7 bases. Germline values: CDR1 MNHNS, CDR2 SASEGT. CDR3 length: 15 amino acids. V gave up 7 bases and J gave up 5 bases; unmatched junction bases: 8. CDR3 amino acids: CASIPRQGNNSPLHF. DNA for the CDR3: TGTGCCAGCATCCCAAGACAGGGAAATAATTCACCCCTCCACTTT.